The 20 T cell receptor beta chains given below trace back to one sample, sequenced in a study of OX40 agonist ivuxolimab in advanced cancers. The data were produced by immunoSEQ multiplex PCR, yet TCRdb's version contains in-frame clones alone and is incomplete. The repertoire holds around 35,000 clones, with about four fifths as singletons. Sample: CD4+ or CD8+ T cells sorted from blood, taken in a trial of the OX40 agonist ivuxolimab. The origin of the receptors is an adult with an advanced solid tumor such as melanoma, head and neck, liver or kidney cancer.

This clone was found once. Here the CDR3 DNA reads TGTGCCAGCAGCCCCCGGGGCGGACAGGGGCCCTACGAGCAGTACTTC. Protein: CASSPRGGQGPYEQYF. The chain couples TRBV7-9 to TRBJ2-7, with TRBD1 identical over 9 bases. The germline CDR1 and CDR2 sequences are SEHNR and FQNEAQ (reference sequence). Trimming removed 5 bases from V and 2 bases from J; junction bases left unmatched: 10. CDR3 length equals 16 residues.

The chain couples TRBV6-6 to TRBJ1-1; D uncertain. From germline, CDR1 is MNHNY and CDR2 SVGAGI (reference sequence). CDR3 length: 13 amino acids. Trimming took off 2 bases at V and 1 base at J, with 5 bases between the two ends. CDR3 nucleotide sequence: TGTGCCAGCAGTTACGCATCGAACACTGAAGCTTTCTTT. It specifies CASSYASNTEAFF.

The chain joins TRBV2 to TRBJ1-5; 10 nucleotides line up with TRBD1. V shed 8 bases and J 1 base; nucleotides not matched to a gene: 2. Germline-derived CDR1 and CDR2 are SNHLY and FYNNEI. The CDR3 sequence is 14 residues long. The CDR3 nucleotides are TGTGCCAGCGACAGGGGGCAGAGCAATCAGCCCCAGCATTTT. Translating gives CASDRGQSNQPQHF.

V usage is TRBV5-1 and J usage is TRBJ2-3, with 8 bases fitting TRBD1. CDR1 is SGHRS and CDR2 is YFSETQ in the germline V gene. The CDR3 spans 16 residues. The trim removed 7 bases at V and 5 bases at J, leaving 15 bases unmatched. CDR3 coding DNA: TGCGCCAGCTCTTGGGGAGACAGGGGTTTAGAAGATACGCAGTATTTT. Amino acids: CASSWGDRGLEDTQYF. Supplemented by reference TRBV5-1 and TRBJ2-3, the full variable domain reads KAGVTQTPRYLIKTRGQQVTLSCSPISGHRSVSWYQQTPGQGLQFLFEYFSETQRNKGNFPGRFSGRQFSNSRSEMNVSTLELGDSALYLCASSWGDRGLEDTQYFGPGTRLTVL.

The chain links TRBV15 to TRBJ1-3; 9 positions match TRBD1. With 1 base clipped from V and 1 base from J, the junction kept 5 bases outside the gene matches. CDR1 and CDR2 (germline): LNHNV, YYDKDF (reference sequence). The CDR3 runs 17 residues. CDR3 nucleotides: TGTGCCACCAGCAGAGGATGGGGACAGGGATCTGGAAACACCATATATTTT. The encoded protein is CATSRGWGQGSGNTIYF.

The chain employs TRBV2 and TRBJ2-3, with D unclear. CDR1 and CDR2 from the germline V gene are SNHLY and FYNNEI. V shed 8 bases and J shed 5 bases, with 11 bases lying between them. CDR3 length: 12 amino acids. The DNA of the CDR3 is TGTGCCAGCGTTGCGGCCGGAGATACGCAGTATTTT. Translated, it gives CASVAAGDTQYF.

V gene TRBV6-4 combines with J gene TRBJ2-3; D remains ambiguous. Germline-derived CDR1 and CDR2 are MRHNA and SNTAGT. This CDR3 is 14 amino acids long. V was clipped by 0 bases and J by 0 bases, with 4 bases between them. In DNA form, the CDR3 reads TGTGCCAGCAGTGACTCGACTAGCACAGATACGCAGTATTTT. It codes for CASSDSTSTDTQYF.

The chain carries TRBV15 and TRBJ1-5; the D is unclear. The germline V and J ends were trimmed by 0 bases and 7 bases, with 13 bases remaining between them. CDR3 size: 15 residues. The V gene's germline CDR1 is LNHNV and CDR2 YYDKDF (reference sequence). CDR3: CATSRDLGLGQPQHF. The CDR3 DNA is TGTGCCACCAGCAGAGATCTGGGGTTAGGGCAGCCCCAGCATTTT. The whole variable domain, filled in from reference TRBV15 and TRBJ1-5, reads DAMVIQNPRYQVTQFGKPVTLSCSQTLNHNVMYWYQQKSSQAPKLLFHYYDKDFNNEADTPDNFQSRRPNTSFCFLDIRSPGLGDTAMYLCATSRDLGLGQPQHFGDGTRLSIL.

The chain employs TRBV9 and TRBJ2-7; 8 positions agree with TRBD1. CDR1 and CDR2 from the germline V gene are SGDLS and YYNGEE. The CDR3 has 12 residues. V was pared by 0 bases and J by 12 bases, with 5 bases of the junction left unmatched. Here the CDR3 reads CASSVAGGERYF. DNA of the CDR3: TGTGCCAGCAGCGTAGCAGGGGGCGAACGGTACTTC.

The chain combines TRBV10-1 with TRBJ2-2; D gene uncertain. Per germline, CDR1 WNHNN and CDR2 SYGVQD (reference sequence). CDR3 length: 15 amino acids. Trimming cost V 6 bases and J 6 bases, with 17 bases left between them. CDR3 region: CASSPTPLRSGELFF. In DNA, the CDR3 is TGCGCCAGCAGCCCCACCCCGTTGCGATCCGGGGAGCTGTTTTTT.

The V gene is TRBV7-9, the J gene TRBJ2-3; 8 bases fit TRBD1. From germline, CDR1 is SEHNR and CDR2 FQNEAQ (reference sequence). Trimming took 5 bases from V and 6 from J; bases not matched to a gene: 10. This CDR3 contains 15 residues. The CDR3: CASSPFQGAQDTQYF. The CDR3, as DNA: TGTGCCAGCAGCCCCTTTCAGGGGGCGCAGGATACGCAGTATTTT.

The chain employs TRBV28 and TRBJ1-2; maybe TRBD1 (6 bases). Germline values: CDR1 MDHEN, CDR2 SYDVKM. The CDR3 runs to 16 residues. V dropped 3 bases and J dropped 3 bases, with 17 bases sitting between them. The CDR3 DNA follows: TGTGCCAGCAGTTTCAAACGGGACATATCTGACTATGGCTACACCTTC. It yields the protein CASSFKRDISDYGYTF.

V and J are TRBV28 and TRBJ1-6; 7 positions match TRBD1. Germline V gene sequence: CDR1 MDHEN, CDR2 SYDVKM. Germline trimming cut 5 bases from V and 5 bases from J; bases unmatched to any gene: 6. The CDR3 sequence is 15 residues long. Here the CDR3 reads CASSGGQADNSPLHF. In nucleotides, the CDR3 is TGTGCCAGCAGTGGAGGACAGGCGGATAATTCACCCCTCCACTTT.

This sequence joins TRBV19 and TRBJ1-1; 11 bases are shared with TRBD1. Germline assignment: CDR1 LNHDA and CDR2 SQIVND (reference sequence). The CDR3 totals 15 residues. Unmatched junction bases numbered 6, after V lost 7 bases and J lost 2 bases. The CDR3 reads CASTPGQGVNTEAFF. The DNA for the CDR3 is TGTGCCAGTACCCCGGGACAGGGGGTTAACACTGAAGCTTTCTTT. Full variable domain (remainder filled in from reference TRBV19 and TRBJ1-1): DGGITQSPKYLFRKEGQNVTLSCEQNLNHDAMYWYRQDPGQGLRLIYYSQIVNDFQKGDIAEGYSVSREKKESFPLTVTSAQKNPTAFYLCASTPGQGVNTEAFFGQGTRLTVV.

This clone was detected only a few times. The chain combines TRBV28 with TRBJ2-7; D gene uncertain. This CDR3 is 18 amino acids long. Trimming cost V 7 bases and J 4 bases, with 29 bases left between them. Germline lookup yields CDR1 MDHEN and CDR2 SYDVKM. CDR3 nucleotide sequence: TGTGCCAGCAATCCGGGCCAGGCATTCTCGCGCCCCATATACGAGCAGTACTTC. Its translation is CASNPGQAFSRPIYEQYF. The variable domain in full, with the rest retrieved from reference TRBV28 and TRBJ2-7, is DVKVTQSSRYLVKRTGEKVFLECVQDMDHENMFWYRQDPGLGLRLIYFSYDVKMKEKGDIPEGYSVSREKKERFSLILESASTNQTSMYLCASNPGQAFSRPIYEQYFGPGTRLTVT.

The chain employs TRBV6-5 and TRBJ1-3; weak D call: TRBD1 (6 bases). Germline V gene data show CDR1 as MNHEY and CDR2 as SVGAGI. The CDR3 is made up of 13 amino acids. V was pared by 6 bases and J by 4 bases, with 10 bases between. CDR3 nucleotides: TGTGCCAGCAGGGGCAGGGGAGGAAACACCATATATTTT. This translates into CASRGRGGNTIYF.

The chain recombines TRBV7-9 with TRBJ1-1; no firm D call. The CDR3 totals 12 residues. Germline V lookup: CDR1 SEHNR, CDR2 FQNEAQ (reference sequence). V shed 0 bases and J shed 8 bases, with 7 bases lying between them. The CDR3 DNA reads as TGTGCCAGCAGCTTAGCCGCCAGCGAAGCTTTCTTT. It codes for CASSLAASEAFF.

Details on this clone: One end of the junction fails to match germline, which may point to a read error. The CDR3 here is CASSLGGAQETQYF. CDR3 sequence (DNA): TGTGCTAGCAGCTTAGGGGGGGCCCAAGAGACCCAGTACTTC. The rearrangement uses TRBV7-7 and TRBJ2-5, with D tentatively TRBD2 (7 bases). Germline lookup yields CDR1 SSHAT and CDR2 FNYEAQ (reference sequence). The CDR3 runs to 14 residues. Filled out from reference TRBV7-7 and TRBJ2-5, the complete variable domain reads GAGVSQSPRYKVTKRGQDVTLRCDPISSHATLYWYQQALGQGPEFLTYFNYEAQPDKSGLPSDRFSAERPEGSISTLTIQRTEQRDSAMYRCASSLGGAQETQYFGPGTRLLVL.

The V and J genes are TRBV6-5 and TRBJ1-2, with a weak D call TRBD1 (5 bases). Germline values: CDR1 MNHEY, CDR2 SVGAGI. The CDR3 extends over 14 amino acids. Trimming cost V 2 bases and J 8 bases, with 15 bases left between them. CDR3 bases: TGTGCCAGCAGTTACGGGGGGAAGAGTGAAGGCTACACCTTC. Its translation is CASSYGGKSEGYTF.

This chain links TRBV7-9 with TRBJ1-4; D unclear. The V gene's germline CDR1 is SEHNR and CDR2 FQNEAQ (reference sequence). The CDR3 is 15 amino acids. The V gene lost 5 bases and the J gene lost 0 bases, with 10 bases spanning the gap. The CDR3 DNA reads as TGTGCCAGCAGCCATGACGGTTCAACTAATGAAAAACTGTTTTTT. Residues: CASSHDGSTNEKLFF.